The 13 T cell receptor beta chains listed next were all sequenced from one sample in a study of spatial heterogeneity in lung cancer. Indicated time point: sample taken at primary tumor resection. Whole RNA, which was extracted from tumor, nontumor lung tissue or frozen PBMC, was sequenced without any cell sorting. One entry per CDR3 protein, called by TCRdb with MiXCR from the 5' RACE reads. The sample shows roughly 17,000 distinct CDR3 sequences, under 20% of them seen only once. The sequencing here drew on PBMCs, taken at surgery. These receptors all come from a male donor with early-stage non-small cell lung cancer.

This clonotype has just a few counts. The CDR3 DNA sequence: TGTGCCAGCAGCTCCTCTAAGGGCACTGAAGCTTTCTTT. It translates to CASSSSKGTEAFF. V usage is TRBV7-6 and J usage is TRBJ1-1; D is undetermined. This CDR3 comprises 13 residues. The V end lost 4 bases, the J end lost 4 bases, and 10 bases lay between the germline ends. The V gene's germline CDR1 is SGHVS and CDR2 FNYEAQ.

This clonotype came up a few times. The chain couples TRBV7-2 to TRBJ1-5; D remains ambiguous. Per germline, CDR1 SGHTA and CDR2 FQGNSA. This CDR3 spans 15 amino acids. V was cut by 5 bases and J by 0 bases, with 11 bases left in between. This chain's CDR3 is CASSRSFGSNQPQHF. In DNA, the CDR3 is TGTGCCAGCAGCAGATCATTCGGTAGCAATCAGCCCCAGCATTTT.

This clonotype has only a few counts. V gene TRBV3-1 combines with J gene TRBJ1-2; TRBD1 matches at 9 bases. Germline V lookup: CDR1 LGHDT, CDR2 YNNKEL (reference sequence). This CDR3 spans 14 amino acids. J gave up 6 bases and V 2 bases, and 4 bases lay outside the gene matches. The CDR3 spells CASSQQQGANGYTF. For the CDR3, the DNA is TGTGCCAGCAGCCAACAACAGGGGGCAAATGGCTACACCTTC.

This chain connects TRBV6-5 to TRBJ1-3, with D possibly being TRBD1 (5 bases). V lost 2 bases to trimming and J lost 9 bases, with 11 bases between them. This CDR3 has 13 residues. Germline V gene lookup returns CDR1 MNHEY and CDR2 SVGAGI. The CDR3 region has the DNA TGTGCCAGCAGTTACCCGCAGGGAGGCACCATATATTTT. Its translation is CASSYPQGGTIYF.

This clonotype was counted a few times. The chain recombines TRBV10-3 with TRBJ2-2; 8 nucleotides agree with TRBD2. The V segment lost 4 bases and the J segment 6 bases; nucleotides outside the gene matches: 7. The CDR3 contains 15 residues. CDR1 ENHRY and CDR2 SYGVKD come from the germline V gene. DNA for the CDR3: TGTGCCATCAGTGTAGCGGGGCTAACTCCCGGGGAGCTGTTTTTT. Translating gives CAISVAGLTPGELFF.

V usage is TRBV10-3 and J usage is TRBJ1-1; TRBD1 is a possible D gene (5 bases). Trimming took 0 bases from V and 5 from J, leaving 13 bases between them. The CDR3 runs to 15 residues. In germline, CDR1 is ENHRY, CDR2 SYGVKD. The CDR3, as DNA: TGTGCCATCAGTGAGTCGGTGGGGGTTGGGACTGAAGCTTTCTTT. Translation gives CAISESVGVGTEAFF.

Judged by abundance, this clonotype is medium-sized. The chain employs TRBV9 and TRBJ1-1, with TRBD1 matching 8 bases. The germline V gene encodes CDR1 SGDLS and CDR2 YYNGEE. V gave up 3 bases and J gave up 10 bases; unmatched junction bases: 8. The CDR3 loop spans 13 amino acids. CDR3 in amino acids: CASSAGGQGRAFF. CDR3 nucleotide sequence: TGTGCCAGCAGCGCCGGTGGACAGGGACGAGCTTTCTTT. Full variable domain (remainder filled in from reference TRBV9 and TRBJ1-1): DSGVTQTPKHLITATGQRVTLRCSPRSGDLSVYWYQQSLDQGLQFLIQYYNGEERAKGNILERFSAQQFPDLHSELNLSSLELGDSALYFCASSAGGQGRAFFGQGTRLTVV.

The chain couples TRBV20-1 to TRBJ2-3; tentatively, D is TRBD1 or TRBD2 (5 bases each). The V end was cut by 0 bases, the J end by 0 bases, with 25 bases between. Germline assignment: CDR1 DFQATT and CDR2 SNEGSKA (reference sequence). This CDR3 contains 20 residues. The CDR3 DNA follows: TGCAGTGCTAGAGATCTCTCTCTGACGGGGCCCACCACTAGCACAGATACGCAGTATTTT. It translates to CSARDLSLTGPTTSTDTQYF.

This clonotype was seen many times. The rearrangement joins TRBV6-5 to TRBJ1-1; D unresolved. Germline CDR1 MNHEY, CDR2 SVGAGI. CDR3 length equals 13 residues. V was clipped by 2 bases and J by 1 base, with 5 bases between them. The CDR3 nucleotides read TGTGCCAGCAGTTACGGGTCGAACACTGAAGCTTTCTTT. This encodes CASSYGSNTEAFF.

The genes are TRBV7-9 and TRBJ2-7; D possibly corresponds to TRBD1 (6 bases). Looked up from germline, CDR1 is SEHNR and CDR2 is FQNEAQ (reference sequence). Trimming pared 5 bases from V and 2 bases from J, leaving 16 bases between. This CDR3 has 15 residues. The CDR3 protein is CASSAGDRLTYEQYF. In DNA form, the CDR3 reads TGTGCCAGCAGCGCAGGGGATAGGCTAACCTACGAGCAGTACTTC.

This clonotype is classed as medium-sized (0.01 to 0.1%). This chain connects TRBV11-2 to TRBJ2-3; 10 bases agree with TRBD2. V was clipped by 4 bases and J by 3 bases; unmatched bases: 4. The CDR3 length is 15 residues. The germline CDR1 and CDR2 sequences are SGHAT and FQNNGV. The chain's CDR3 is CASSYTSGTTDTQYF. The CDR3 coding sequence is TGTGCCAGCAGCTACACTAGCGGGACAACAGATACGCAGTATTTT.

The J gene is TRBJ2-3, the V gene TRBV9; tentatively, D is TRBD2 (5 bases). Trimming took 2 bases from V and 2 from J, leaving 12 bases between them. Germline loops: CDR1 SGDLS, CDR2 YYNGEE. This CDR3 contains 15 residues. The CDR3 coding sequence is TGTGCCAGCAGCGTCATAGCGTCGGACACAGATACGCAGTATTTT. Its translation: CASSVIASDTDTQYF. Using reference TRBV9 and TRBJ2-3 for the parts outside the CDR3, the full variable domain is DSGVTQTPKHLITATGQRVTLRCSPRSGDLSVYWYQQSLDQGLQFLIQYYNGEERAKGNILERFSAQQFPDLHSELNLSSLELGDSALYFCASSVIASDTDTQYFGPGTRLTVL.

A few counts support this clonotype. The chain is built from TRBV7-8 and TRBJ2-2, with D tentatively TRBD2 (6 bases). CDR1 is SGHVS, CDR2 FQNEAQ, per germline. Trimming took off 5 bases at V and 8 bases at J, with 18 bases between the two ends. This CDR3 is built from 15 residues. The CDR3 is CASSKGGLPVGELFF. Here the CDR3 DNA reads TGTGCCAGCAGCAAGGGAGGACTCCCCGTGGGGGAGCTGTTTTTT.